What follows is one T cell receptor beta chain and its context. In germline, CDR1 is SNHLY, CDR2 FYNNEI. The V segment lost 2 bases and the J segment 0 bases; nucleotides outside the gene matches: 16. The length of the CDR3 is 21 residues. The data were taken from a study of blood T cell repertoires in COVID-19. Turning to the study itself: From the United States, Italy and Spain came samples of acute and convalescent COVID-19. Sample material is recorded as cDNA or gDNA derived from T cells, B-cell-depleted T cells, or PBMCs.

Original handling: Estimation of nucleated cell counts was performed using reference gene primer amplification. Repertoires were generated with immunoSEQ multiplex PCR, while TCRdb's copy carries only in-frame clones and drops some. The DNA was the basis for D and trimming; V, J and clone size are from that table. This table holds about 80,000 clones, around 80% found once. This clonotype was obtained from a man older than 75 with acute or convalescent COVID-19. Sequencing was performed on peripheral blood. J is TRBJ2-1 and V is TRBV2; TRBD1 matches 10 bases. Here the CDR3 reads CASSEWGQTGGASSSYNEQFF. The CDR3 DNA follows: TGTGCCAGCAGTGAATGGGGCCAGACAGGGGGCGCTTCCAGCTCCTACAATGAGCAGTTCTTC.